These T cell receptor beta chains were read from a single sample in a study of T cells in Graves' hyperthyroidism and ophthalmopathy. TCRdb used MiXCR to reprocess the multiplex PCR reads, holding one entry per CDR3 protein. The sample has around 340,000 distinct CDR3 sequences, approximately 15% seen once; the top ten hold around 23%. Material for sequencing was blood. The receptors were gathered from a woman in her twenties or thirties with Graves' hyperthyroidism. The CDR3 runs from the conserved cysteine through the conserved F or W. D genes are given only for firm matches. Clone size is not always given. Where it is, it says once, few, many or a class for expanded clones.

>.|TRBJ2-7|TRBV20-1|few
CSASGLTEEQYF
TGCAGTGCCTCGGGCCTCACTGAAGAGCAGTACTTC
>.|TRBJ2-7|TRBV28|many
CASRPGRFIRYF
TGTGCCAGCAGGCCGGGACGGTTCATCAGGTACTTC
>.|TRBJ2-2|TRBV29-1|many
CSGGNTGELFF
TGCAGCGGTGGGAACACCGGGGAGCTGTTTTTT
>.|TRBJ2-1|TRBV9|few
CASSTRLVAATRYNEQFF
TGTGCCAGCAGCACCCGACTAGTAGCCGCGACACGATACAATGAGCAGTTCTTC
>.|TRBJ2-1|TRBV2|many
CASSEGLGSYNEQFF
TGTGCCAGCAGTGAGGGACTCGGCTCCTACAATGAGCAGTTCTTC
>.|TRBJ1-1|TRBV30|few
CAWSVAGGATEAFF
TGTGCCTGGAGTGTCGCCGGGGGGGCCACTGAAGCTTTCTTT
>TRBD1|TRBJ1-5|TRBV6-1|many
CASAQGDRGPSRPQHF
TGTGCCAGCGCCCAGGGAGACAGGGGCCCCAGTAGACCCCAGCATTTT
>.|TRBJ2-4|TRBV9|few
CASSAGVLGGNIQYF
TGTGCCAGCAGCGCAGGAGTACTTGGGGGAAACATTCAGTACTTC
>.|TRBJ1-1|TRBV19|.
CASSIYSGTEAFF
TGTGCCAGTAGTATTTACTCCGGGACTGAAGCTTTCTTT
>TRBD2|TRBJ2-4|TRBV28|many
CASSRQTSGTNIQYF
TGTGCCAGCAGCCGCCAGACTAGCGGGACTAACATTCAGTACTTC
>.|TRBJ2-7|TRBV28|many
CASSPLGDILGEQYF
TGTGCCAGCAGCCCCTTGGGGGACATTTTGGGTGAGCAGTACTTC
>.|TRBJ2-3|TRBV18|few
CASSPWGKDTQYF
TGTGCCAGCTCACCATGGGGGAAAGATACGCAGTATTTT
>.|TRBJ2-5|TRBV5-8|many
CASSFSNEETQYF
TGTGCCAGCAGCTTTAGCAACGAAGAGACCCAGTACTTC
>.|TRBJ1-2|TRBV29-1|.
CSVGRADSGYTF
TGCAGCGTGGGCAGGGCTGACTCTGGCTACACCTTC
>.|TRBJ2-1|TRBV2|many
CASSGQIDEQFF
TGTGCCAGCAGTGGACAAATCGATGAGCAGTTCTTC
>TRBD2|TRBJ2-1|TRBV2|.
CASSWTSGGVNEQFF
TGTGCCAGCAGCTGGACTAGCGGAGGGGTCAATGAGCAGTTCTTC
>.|TRBJ2-5|TRBV7-8|many
CASSRARIGGAQYF
TGTGCCAGCAGCCGAGCCCGCATAGGAGGGGCCCAGTACTTC
>.|TRBJ2-5|TRBV5-1|.
CASSFTGLEETQYF
TGCGCCAGCAGCTTTACAGGGTTGGAAGAGACCCAGTACTTC
>TRBD2|TRBJ2-2|TRBV7-9|few
CASSLSAGGPPNTGELFF
TGTGCCAGCAGCTTATCAGCGGGAGGGCCGCCGAACACCGGGGAGCTGTTTTTT
>.|TRBJ2-2|TRBV19|few
CASSIARAGELFF
TGTGCCAGTAGTATAGCGCGGGCCGGGGAGCTGTTTTTT
>TRBD2|TRBJ2-1|TRBV29-1|few
CSVAGGLSSYNEQFF
TGCAGCGTTGCGGGAGGCCTAAGCTCCTACAATGAGCAGTTCTTC
>TRBD1|TRBJ1-1|TRBV20-1|.
CSVPPGTGYGTEAFF
TGCAGTGTCCCTCCCGGGACAGGATATGGCACTGAAGCTTTCTTT
>TRBD1|TRBJ1-5|TRBV6-1|.
CASSTGGDQPQHF
TGTGCCAGCAGCACAGGGGGCGATCAGCCCCAGCATTTT
>TRBD1|TRBJ2-2|TRBV6-1|few
CASSRATGAGELFF
TGTGCCAGCAGTCGCGCTACAGGGGCGGGGGAGCTGTTTTTT
>.|TRBJ1-2|TRBV20-1|few
CSAFDPKGYGYTF
TGCAGTGCCTTCGACCCGAAGGGGTATGGCTACACCTTC
>.|TRBJ1-2|TRBV28|many
CASSFSAGARGYTF
TGTGCCAGCAGTTTCAGTGCGGGGGCGAGAGGCTACACCTTC
>.|TRBJ1-1|TRBV16|many
CASSLNSDTEAFF
TGTGCCAGCAGCTTAAACTCGGACACTGAAGCTTTCTTT
>.|TRBJ2-5|TRBV5-5|many
CASSLYQETQYF
TGTGCCAGCAGCTTGTACCAAGAGACCCAGTACTTC
>.|TRBJ2-1|TRBV19|few
CASSIGDWVNEQFF
TGTGCCAGTAGTATAGGAGATTGGGTCAATGAGCAGTTCTTC
>.|TRBJ2-7|TRBV5-6|few
CASSLDYRPNYEQYF
TGTGCCAGCAGCTTGGATTACAGACCCAACTACGAGCAGTACTTC
>TRBD1|TRBJ1-2|TRBV6-9|.
CASSIDRAYGYTF
TGTGCCAGCAGTATCGACAGGGCGTATGGCTACACCTTC
>.|TRBJ2-5|TRBV30|.
CAFTGPQTQYF
TGTGCCTTCACAGGGCCGCAGACCCAGTACTTC
>.|TRBJ2-7|TRBV2|many
CASSLQQIGYEQYF
TGTGCCAGCAGTCTACAACAGATAGGCTACGAGCAGTACTTC
>TRBD1|TRBJ1-2|TRBV5-5|few
CASSPRGRGRNFYGYTF
TGTGCCAGCAGCCCCCGCGGCAGGGGGCGAAACTTCTATGGCTACACCTTC
>TRBD2|TRBJ2-1|TRBV20-1|many
CSARGLAGGNEQFF
TGCAGTGCTCGGGGGCTAGCGGGAGGCAATGAGCAGTTCTTC
>.|TRBJ2-3|TRBV20-1|many
CSASDLKTGTDTQYF
TGCAGTGCTAGCGACCTAAAAACTGGCACAGATACGCAGTATTTT
>.|TRBJ1-4|TRBV29-1|many
CSVEEAEKLFF
TGCAGCGTTGAAGAAGCAGAAAAACTGTTTTTT
>.|TRBJ1-2|TRBV11-2|.
CASSSPRGPRNGYTF
TGTGCCAGCAGCTCGCCAAGAGGGCCGCGTAATGGCTACACCTTC
>.|TRBJ2-1|TRBV2|many
CASSGNLFFSRAYSYNEQFF
TGTGCCAGCAGTGGGAATCTATTTTTTTCGCGGGCTTATTCCTACAATGAGCAGTTCTTC
>.|TRBJ2-5|TRBV28|many
CASSNTGRWGTQYF
TGTGCCAGCAGTAACACGGGGCGTTGGGGGACCCAGTACTTC
>.|TRBJ2-5|TRBV6-6|many
CASSSAGGRETQYF
TGTGCCAGCAGTTCGGCAGGGGGGAGGGAGACCCAGTACTTC
>.|TRBJ1-1|TRBV6-2/TRBV6-3|few
CASSYSMNRNTEAFF
TGTGCCAGCAGTTACTCGATGAACAGAAACACTGAAGCTTTCTTT
>.|TRBJ1-1|TRBV18|many
CASSLGPDRNTEAFF
TGTGCCAGCTCTTTGGGTCCAGACAGGAACACTGAAGCTTTCTTT
>.|TRBJ2-5|TRBV30|.
CAWSAGSRETQYF
TGTGCCTGGAGTGCGGGTAGCCGGGAGACCCAGTACTTC
>.|TRBJ1-1|TRBV10-3|many
CAIRTPPTTEAFF
TGTGCCATCAGGACCCCTCCGACCACTGAAGCTTTCTTT
>.|TRBJ1-5|TRBV28|many
CASSIQGRVGQPQHF
TGTGCCAGCAGTATACAGGGAAGGGTCGGTCAGCCCCAGCATTTT
>TRBD2|TRBJ2-1|TRBV30|few
CAWSVRTSGRMNEQFF
TGTGCCTGGAGTGTACGGACTAGCGGGAGAATGAATGAGCAGTTCTTC